A selection of T cell receptor beta chains follows, all from one sample in a study of blood T cell repertoires in COVID-19. Measured with immunoSEQ multiplex PCR; TCRdb has only the in-frame clones, and not every one. Among about 140,000 clones listed, around 81% were seen once. The sample consisted of peripheral blood. These receptors all stem from a woman in her sixties with active or convalescent COVID-19. The CDR3 runs from the conserved cysteine through the conserved F or W. Each record gives: J gene, clone size, D gene, V gene, CDR3 protein, CDR3 DNA. D genes are given only for firm matches. Clone size is shown for a subset of rows, as once, few, many or a class of expanded clone.

j_call: TRBJ2-2; clone_size: -; d_call: -; v_call: TRBV27; cdr3_aa: CASSKGASGELFF; cdr3_nt: TGTGCCAGCTCGAAAGGGGCGTCAGGGGAGCTGTTTTTT
j_call: TRBJ2-5; clone_size: once; d_call: TRBD2; v_call: TRBV7-2; cdr3_aa: CASSLPKLAGGGEETQYF; cdr3_nt: TGTGCCAGCAGCTTACCGAAGCTAGCGGGAGGGGGGGAAGAGACCCAGTACTTC
j_call: TRBJ2-2; clone_size: few; d_call: TRBD1; v_call: TRBV18; cdr3_aa: CASSPATGATGELFF; cdr3_nt: TGTGCCAGCTCACCGGCTACAGGGGCTACCGGGGAGCTGTTTTTT
j_call: TRBJ2-2; clone_size: -; d_call: TRBD2; v_call: TRBV6-1; cdr3_aa: CASSDLAGGHSTGELFF; cdr3_nt: TGTGCCAGCAGTGACCTAGCGGGAGGGCATAGCACCGGGGAGCTGTTTTTT
j_call: TRBJ2-2; clone_size: -; d_call: TRBD1; v_call: TRBV24-1; cdr3_aa: CATSPTGFAGELFF; cdr3_nt: TGTGCCACCAGTCCGACAGGGTTCGCCGGGGAGCTGTTTTTT
j_call: TRBJ1-2; clone_size: few; d_call: -; v_call: TRBV30; cdr3_aa: CAWSLRNYGYTF; cdr3_nt: TGTGCCTGGAGCCTTAGAAACTATGGCTACACCTTC
j_call: TRBJ2-7; clone_size: -; d_call: TRBD2; v_call: TRBV6-5; cdr3_aa: CASNGGVSQTYEQYF; cdr3_nt: TGTGCCAGCAATGGGGGGGTAAGCCAAACCTACGAGCAGTACTTC
j_call: TRBJ1-5; clone_size: -; d_call: TRBD1; v_call: TRBV7-8; cdr3_aa: CASSYPGTGGGQPQHF; cdr3_nt: TGTGCCAGCAGTTACCCCGGGACAGGGGGCGGGCAGCCCCAGCATTTT
j_call: TRBJ2-7; clone_size: -; d_call: TRBD1; v_call: TRBV5-6; cdr3_aa: CASSLTRDRISYEQYF; cdr3_nt: TGTGCCAGCAGCCTCACCCGGGACAGAATCTCCTACGAGCAGTACTTC
j_call: TRBJ2-1; clone_size: -; d_call: TRBD2; v_call: TRBV27; cdr3_aa: CASSFGTSGGLDNEQFF; cdr3_nt: TGTGCCAGCAGTTTCGGGACTAGCGGGGGCTTAGACAATGAGCAGTTCTTC
j_call: TRBJ1-2; clone_size: few; d_call: -; v_call: TRBV5-6; cdr3_aa: CASSALRYGYTF; cdr3_nt: TGTGCCAGCAGCGCACTCCGCTATGGCTACACCTTC
j_call: TRBJ2-1; clone_size: -; d_call: -; v_call: TRBV6-2/TRBV6-3; cdr3_aa: CASSYEGGGNEQFF; cdr3_nt: TGTGCCAGCAGTTACGAGGGTGGAGGCAATGAGCAGTTCTTC
j_call: TRBJ2-7; clone_size: few; d_call: TRBD1; v_call: TRBV4-1; cdr3_aa: CASSQAFGQGLYEQYF; cdr3_nt: TGCGCCAGCAGCCAAGCTTTTGGACAGGGACTCTACGAGCAGTACTTC
j_call: TRBJ1-5; clone_size: -; d_call: TRBD1; v_call: TRBV2; cdr3_aa: CASRDRGGNQPQHF; cdr3_nt: TGTGCCAGCAGGGACAGGGGAGGCAATCAGCCCCAGCATTTT
j_call: TRBJ1-4; clone_size: -; d_call: -; v_call: TRBV10-3; cdr3_aa: CAISDVPSTREKLFF; cdr3_nt: TGTGCCATCAGCGATGTCCCGTCCACGCGTGAAAAACTGTTTTTT
j_call: TRBJ2-6; clone_size: -; d_call: TRBD2; v_call: TRBV5-1; cdr3_aa: CASSFSGGTSGANVLTF; cdr3_nt: TGCGCCAGCAGCTTTTCGGGGGGGACCTCTGGGGCCAACGTCCTGACTTTC
j_call: TRBJ2-2; clone_size: once; d_call: -; v_call: TRBV19; cdr3_aa: CASSMGQGWTTGELFF; cdr3_nt: TGTGCCAGTAGTATGGGGCAGGGCTGGACCACCGGGGAGCTGTTTTTT
j_call: TRBJ2-3; clone_size: -; d_call: -; v_call: TRBV4-2; cdr3_aa: CASSQEIRVDTQYF; cdr3_nt: TGTGCCAGCAGCCAAGAGATCAGGGTAGATACGCAGTATTTT
j_call: TRBJ2-2; clone_size: -; d_call: -; v_call: TRBV3-1/TRBV3-2; cdr3_aa: CASSHTEFTGELFF; cdr3_nt: TGTGCCAGCAGCCATACAGAATTCACCGGGGAGCTGTTTTTT
j_call: TRBJ1-2; clone_size: -; d_call: TRBD1; v_call: TRBV28; cdr3_aa: CASSLPFISFSPGQDYPNYGYTF; cdr3_nt: TGTGCCAGCAGTTTACCATTTATTTCATTTTCTCCGGGACAGGACTACCCTAACTATGGCTACACCTTC
j_call: TRBJ1-6; clone_size: -; d_call: -; v_call: TRBV2; cdr3_aa: CASSPTYNSPLHF; cdr3_nt: TGTGCCAGCAGTCCCACCTATAATTCACCCCTCCACTTT
j_call: TRBJ1-6; clone_size: -; d_call: TRBD1; v_call: TRBV28; cdr3_aa: CASTNGDRDNSPLHF; cdr3_nt: TGTGCCAGCACCAACGGGGACAGGGATAATTCACCCCTCCACTTT
j_call: TRBJ1-2; clone_size: few; d_call: TRBD1; v_call: TRBV10-3; cdr3_aa: CAISVDRGRVDGYTF; cdr3_nt: TGTGCCATCAGTGTAGACAGGGGGCGCGTCGATGGCTACACCTTC
j_call: TRBJ1-4; clone_size: -; d_call: -; v_call: TRBV4-1; cdr3_aa: CASSQARAENEKLFF; cdr3_nt: TGCGCCAGCAGCCAAGCGAGGGCAGAGAATGAAAAACTGTTTTTT
j_call: TRBJ1-1; clone_size: -; d_call: TRBD1; v_call: TRBV5-4; cdr3_aa: CASSLTGGAMNTEAFF; cdr3_nt: TGTGCCAGCAGCCTTACAGGGGGGGCAATGAACACTGAAGCTTTCTTT
j_call: TRBJ1-1; clone_size: -; d_call: -; v_call: TRBV9; cdr3_aa: CASSGTADTNTEAFF; cdr3_nt: TGTGCCAGCAGCGGGACAGCCGACACGAACACTGAAGCTTTCTTT
j_call: TRBJ1-4; clone_size: -; d_call: -; v_call: TRBV7-9; cdr3_aa: CASSFTGRRDEKLFF; cdr3_nt: TGTGCCAGCAGCTTCACAGGGCGGCGAGATGAAAAACTGTTTTTT
j_call: TRBJ1-2; clone_size: -; d_call: -; v_call: TRBV28; cdr3_aa: CASSTQRQGTYGYTF; cdr3_nt: TGTGCCAGCAGTACCCAGAGGCAGGGAACATATGGCTACACCTTC